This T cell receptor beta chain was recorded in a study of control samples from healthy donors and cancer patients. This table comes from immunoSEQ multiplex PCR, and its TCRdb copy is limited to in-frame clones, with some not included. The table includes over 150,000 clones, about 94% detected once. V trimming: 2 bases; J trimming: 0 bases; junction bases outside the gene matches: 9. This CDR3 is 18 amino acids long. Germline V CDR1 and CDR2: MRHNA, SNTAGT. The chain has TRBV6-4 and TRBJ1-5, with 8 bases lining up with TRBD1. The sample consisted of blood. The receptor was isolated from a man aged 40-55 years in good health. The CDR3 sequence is CASSDPQDRGYSNQPQHF. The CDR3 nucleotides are TGTGCCAGCAGTGACCCCCAAGACAGGGGTTATAGCAATCAGCCCCAGCATTTT.